This section outlines one TCR beta chain sequence together with its context. The antigen is unknown. Germline-derived CDR1 and CDR2 are DFQATT and SNEGSKA (reference sequence). The CDR3 is 15 amino acids. TCRdb reprocessed the 5' RACE reads and reports one entry per CDR3 protein, with no DNA. Its table lists a few hundred thousand distinct CDR3 sequences. This sample is drawn from a study of T cells expressing NK-cell markers. Looking at the study overall: Sorted CD3+CD56-NKG2C+, CD3+CD56+NKG2C+ and CD3+CD56+NKG2C- T cells supplied the TCR beta repertoires. HCMV seropositivity characterized seven of the eight sequenced donors, and seronegativity one. Study findings and constraints: The contribution of dominant NKG2C+ clonotypes to CD8+ T cells in more than five donors was roughly 1.0-7.5%.

This TCR was recovered from a man aged 18 to 70 in good health. This sequence joins TRBV20-1 and TRBJ1-6. What was sequenced was blood T cells: a sorted CD56 or NKG2C T cell subset, CD4+ or CD8+ T cells, or bulk PBMC T cells (not recorded which). CDR3 residues: CSARVGGVYNSPLHF.